This T cell receptor beta chain was sequenced for a study of cytomegalovirus exposure and HLA in healthy donors. It was with 60 Vbeta and 13 Jbeta primers that the PCR ran. The data were produced by immunoSEQ multiplex PCR, yet TCRdb's version contains in-frame clones alone and is incomplete. The table has 130,000 or so clones, roughly 70% seen once. Germline loops: CDR1 SEHNR, CDR2 FQNEAQ (reference sequence). The CDR3 contains 16 residues. Trimming at V came to 5 bases and at J to 3 bases, leaving 13 bases not matched to a gene. The V gene is TRBV7-9, the J gene TRBJ2-7; TRBD1 aligns across 7 bases. Sequenced input: PBMCs. The source is a man younger than 35 in good health and CMV-seropositive. The CDR3 loop reads CASSPRKTGINYEQYF. CDR3 DNA sequence: TGTGCCAGCAGCCCCCGGAAGACAGGGATTAACTACGAGCAGTACTTC.